This T cell receptor beta chain stems from a study of blood T cells in healthy people across ages. Findings and caveats of the study: Unknown donor CMV status possibly confounded expanded clonotype changes.

This CDR3 has 12 amino acids. Primed by a sample-barcoded 5' primer and a J-beta primer mix, a second PCR proceeded for about 6 to 11 cycles. Samples each returned at least 2.5 million CDR3-containing paired-end reads. TCRdb analysed the 5' RACE reads with MiXCR anew, one entry per CDR3 protein. The sample yields hundreds of thousands of distinct CDR3 sequences, about 62% seen once. With respect to this clonotype: Its antigen remains unidentified.

The sample was blood. This clonotype was obtained from a man aged 25 to 45 in good health. The chain has TRBV12-3 or TRBV12-4 and TRBJ2-4; D unresolved. TRBJ2-7 matches the DNA end more closely, so the J call is doubtful. The CDR3 DNA sequence: TGTGCCAGCAGTTTTTCGCCCACCGAGCAGTACTTC. Residues: CASSFSPTEQYF.